This TCR beta chain was recorded in a study of T cell changes during pregnancy in multiple sclerosis. Only one count was recorded for this clone. The repertoire was sequenced with immunoSEQ multiplex PCR; TCRdb's copy has only in-frame clones and lacks some. Among 48,000 or so clones listed, approximately 95% were seen once. V dropped 4 bases and J dropped 2 bases, with 12 bases sitting between them. The CDR3 totals 14 residues. Germline-derived CDR1 and CDR2 are SGHNT and YYREEE (reference sequence). The V and J genes are TRBV5-4 and TRBJ2-5; D is uncertain. Sequenced here: CD4+ T cells from peripheral blood mononuclear cells, sampled in the first trimester of pregnancy. This clonotype was sampled from a female donor with multiple sclerosis, enrolled in a pregnancy study. The CDR3 DNA reads as TGTGCCAGCAGCCGGCAGGAAGGACAAGAGACCCAGTACTTC. This translates into CASSRQEGQETQYF.